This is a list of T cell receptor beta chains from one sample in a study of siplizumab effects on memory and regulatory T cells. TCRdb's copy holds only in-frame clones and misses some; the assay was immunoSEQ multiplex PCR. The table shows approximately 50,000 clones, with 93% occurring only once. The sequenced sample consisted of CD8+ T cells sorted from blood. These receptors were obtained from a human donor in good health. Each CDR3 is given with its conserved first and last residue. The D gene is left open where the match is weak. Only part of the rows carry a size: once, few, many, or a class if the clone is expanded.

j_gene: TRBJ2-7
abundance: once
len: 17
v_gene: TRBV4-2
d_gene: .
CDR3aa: CASSQDFGTGLVGEQYF
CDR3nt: TGTGCCAGCAGCCAAGATTTTGGGACTGGCTTGGTGGGAGAGCAGTACTTC

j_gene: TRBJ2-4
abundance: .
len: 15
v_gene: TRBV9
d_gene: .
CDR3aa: CASTSGAGAKNIQYF
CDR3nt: TGTGCCAGTACCTCGGGGGCGGGGGCCAAAAACATTCAGTACTTC

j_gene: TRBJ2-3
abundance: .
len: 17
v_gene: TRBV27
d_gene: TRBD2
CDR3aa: CASSLSVASGREDTQYF
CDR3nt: TGTGCCAGCAGTTTATCGGTGGCTAGCGGGAGGGAAGATACGCAGTATTTT

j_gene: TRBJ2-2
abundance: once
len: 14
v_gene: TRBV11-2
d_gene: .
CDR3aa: CASSSALEGGELFF
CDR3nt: TGTGCCAGCAGCTCTGCCCTGGAAGGCGGGGAGCTGTTTTTT

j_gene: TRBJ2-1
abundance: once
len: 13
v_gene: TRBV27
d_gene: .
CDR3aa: CASSLGVYNEQFF
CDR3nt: TGTGCCAGCAGTTTAGGCGTTTACAATGAGCAGTTCTTC

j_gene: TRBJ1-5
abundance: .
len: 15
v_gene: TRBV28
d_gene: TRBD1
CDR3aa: CASSEKDRGNQPQHF
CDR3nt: TGTGCCAGCAGTGAGAAGGACAGGGGGAATCAGCCCCAGCATTTT

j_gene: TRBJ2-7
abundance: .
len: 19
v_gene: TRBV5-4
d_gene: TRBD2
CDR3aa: CASSWDPSGAGDLGNEQYF
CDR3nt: TGTGCCAGCAGCTGGGACCCCAGCGGAGCGGGAGATTTGGGTAACGAGCAGTACTTC

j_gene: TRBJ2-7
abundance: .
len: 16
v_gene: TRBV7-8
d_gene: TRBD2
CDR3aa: CASSAKGLAGFYEQYF
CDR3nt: TGTGCCAGCAGCGCGAAAGGACTAGCGGGATTCTACGAGCAGTACTTC

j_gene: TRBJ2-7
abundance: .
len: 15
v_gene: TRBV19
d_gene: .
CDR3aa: CASSVAVGRHYEQYF
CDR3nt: TGTGCCAGTAGTGTGGCGGTTGGCCGCCACTACGAGCAGTACTTC

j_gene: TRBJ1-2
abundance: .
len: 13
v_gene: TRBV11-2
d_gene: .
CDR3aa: CASGQSGVYGYTF
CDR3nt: TGTGCCAGCGGCCAATCGGGAGTTTATGGCTACACCTTC

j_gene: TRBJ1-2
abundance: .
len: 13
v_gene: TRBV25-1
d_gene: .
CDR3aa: CASSRGGRSGYTF
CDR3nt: TGTGCCAGCAGTCGCGGGGGGCGCTCTGGCTACACCTTC

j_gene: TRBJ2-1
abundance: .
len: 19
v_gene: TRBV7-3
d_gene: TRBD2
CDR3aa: CASSPGGTTVPQIYNEQFF
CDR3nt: TGTGCCAGCAGCCCCGGGGGGACTACCGTTCCACAAATCTACAATGAGCAGTTCTTC

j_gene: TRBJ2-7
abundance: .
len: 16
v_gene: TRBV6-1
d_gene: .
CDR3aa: CASSEFGSEGTYEQYF
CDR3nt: TGTGCCAGCAGTGAATTCGGATCCGAAGGAACCTACGAGCAGTACTTC

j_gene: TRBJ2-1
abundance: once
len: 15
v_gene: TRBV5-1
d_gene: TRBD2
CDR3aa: CASSRTSGAYNEQFF
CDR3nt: TGCGCCAGCAGCCGGACTAGCGGAGCCTACAATGAGCAGTTCTTC

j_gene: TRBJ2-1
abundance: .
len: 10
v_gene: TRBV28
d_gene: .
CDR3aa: CASSFGEQFF
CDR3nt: TGTGCCAGCAGTTTCGGTGAGCAGTTCTTC

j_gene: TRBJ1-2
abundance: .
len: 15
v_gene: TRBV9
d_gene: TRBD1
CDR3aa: CASSTRTGEEYGYTF
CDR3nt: TGTGCCAGCAGCACCCGGACAGGGGAGGAATATGGCTACACCTTC

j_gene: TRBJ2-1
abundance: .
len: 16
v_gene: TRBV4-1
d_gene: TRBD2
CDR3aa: CASSQDGTRGSNEQFF
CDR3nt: TGCGCCAGCAGCCAAGACGGGACTAGAGGTTCGAATGAGCAGTTCTTC

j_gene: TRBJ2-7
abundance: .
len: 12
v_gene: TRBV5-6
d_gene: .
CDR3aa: CASTFADYEQYF
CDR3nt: TGTGCCAGCACCTTTGCGGACTACGAGCAGTACTTC

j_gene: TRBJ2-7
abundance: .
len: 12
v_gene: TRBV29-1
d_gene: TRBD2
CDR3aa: CSAAGTRYEQYF
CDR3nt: TGCAGCGCCGCCGGGACTAGGTACGAGCAGTACTTC

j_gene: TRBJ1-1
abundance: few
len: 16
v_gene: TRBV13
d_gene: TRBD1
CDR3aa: CASSTGTGTLNTEAFF
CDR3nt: TGTGCCAGCAGCACCGGGACAGGGACCCTTAACACTGAAGCTTTCTTT

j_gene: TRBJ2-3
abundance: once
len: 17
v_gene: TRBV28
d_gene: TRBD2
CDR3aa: CASSSGSGRAGTDTQYF
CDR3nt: TGTGCCAGCAGTTCCGGAAGCGGGAGGGCGGGCACAGATACGCAGTATTTT

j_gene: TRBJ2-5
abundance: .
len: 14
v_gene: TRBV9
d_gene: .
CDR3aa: CASSVTGDAKTQYF
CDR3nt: TGTGCCAGCAGCGTTACTGGGGACGCAAAGACCCAGTACTTC